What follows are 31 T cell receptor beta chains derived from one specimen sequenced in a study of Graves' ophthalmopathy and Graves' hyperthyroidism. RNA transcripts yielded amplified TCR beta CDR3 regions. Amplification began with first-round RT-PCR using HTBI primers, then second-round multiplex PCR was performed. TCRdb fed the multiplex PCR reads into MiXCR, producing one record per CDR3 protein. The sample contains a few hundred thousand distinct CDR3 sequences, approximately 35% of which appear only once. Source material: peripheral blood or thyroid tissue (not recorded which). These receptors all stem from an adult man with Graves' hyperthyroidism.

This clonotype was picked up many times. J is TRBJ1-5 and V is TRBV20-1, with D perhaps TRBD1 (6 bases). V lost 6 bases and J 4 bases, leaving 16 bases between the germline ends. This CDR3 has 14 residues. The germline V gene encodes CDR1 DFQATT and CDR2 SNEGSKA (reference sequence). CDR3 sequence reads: CSAEGWGQNQPQHF. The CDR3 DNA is TGCAGTGCCGAAGGCTGGGGGCAAAATCAGCCCCAGCATTTT.

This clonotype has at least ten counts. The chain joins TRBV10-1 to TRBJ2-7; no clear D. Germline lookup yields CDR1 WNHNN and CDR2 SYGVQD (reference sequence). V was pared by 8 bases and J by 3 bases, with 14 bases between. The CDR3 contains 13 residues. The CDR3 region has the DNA TGCGCCAGCCAGACAAAAGAAGGCTACGAGCAGTACTTC. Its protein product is CASQTKEGYEQYF.

The CDR3 DNA reads as TGTGCCAGCAGCTCCGGGACGGGTTACAATCAGCCCCAGCATTTT. Its translation: CASSSGTGYNQPQHF. The V gene is TRBV7-9, the J gene TRBJ1-5; TRBD1 is a possible D gene (5 bases). Germline CDR1 SEHNR, CDR2 FQNEAQ (reference sequence). V was shortened by 4 bases and J by 3 bases, with 13 bases between the two germline ends. This CDR3 region has 15 residues. Drawing the rest from reference TRBV7-9 and TRBJ1-5, the complete variable domain is DTGVSQNPRHKITKRGQNVTFRCDPISEHNRLYWYRQTLGQGPEFLTYFQNEAQLEKSRLLSDRFSAERPKGSFSTLEIQRTEQGDSAMYLCASSSGTGYNQPQHFGDGTRLSIL.

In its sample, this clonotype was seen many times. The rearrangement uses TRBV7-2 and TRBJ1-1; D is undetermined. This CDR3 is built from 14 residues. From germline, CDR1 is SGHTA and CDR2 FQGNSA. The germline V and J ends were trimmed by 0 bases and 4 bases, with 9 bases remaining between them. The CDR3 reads CASSLAPGSTEAFF. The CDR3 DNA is TGTGCCAGCAGCTTAGCGCCGGGGAGCACTGAAGCTTTCTTT. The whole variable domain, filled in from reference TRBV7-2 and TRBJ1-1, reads GAGVSQSPSNKVTEKGKDVELRCDPISGHTALYWYRQSLGQGLEFLIYFQGNSAPDKSGLPSDRFSAERTGGSVSTLTIQRTQQEDSAVYLCASSLAPGSTEAFFGQGTRLTVV.

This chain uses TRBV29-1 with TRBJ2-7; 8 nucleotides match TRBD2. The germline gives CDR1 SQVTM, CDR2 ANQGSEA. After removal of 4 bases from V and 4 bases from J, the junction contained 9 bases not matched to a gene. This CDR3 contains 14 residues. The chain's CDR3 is CSVGGAGDRYEQYF. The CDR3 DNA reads TGCAGCGTTGGTGGAGCGGGAGACAGATACGAGCAGTACTTC.

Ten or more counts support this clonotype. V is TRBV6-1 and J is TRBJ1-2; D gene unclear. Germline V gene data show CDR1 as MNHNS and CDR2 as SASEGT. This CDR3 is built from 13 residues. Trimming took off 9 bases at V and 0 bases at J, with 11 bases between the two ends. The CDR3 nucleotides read TGTGCCAGTCACATTCGGACTAACTATGGCTACACCTTC. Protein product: CASHIRTNYGYTF.

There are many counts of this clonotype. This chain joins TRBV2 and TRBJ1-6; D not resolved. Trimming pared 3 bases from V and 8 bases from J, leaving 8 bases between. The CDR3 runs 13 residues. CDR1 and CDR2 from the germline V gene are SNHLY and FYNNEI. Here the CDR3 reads CASSDNRDSPLHF. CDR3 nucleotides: TGTGCCAGCAGTGACAACAGAGATTCACCCCTCCACTTT.

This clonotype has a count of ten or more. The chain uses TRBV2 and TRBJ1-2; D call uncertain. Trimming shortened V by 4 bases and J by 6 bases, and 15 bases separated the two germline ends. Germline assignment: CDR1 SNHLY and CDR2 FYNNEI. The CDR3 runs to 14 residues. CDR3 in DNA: TGTGCCAGCAGTGTGGGGATGAGTAGCGATGGCTACACCTTC. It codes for CASSVGMSSDGYTF.

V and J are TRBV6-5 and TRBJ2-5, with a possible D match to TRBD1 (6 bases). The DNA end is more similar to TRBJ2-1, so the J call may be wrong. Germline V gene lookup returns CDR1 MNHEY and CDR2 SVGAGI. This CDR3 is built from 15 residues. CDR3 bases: TGTGCCAGCAGTTTATCTGGACAGATAGGGAATGAGCAGTTCTTC. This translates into CASSLSGQIGNEQFF.

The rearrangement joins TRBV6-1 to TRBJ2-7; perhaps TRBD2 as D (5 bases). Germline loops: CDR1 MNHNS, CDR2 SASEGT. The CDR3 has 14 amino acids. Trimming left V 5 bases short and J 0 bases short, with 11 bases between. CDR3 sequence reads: CASSKRTDSYEQYF. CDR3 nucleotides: TGTGCCAGCAGTAAAAGGACTGACTCCTACGAGCAGTACTTC.

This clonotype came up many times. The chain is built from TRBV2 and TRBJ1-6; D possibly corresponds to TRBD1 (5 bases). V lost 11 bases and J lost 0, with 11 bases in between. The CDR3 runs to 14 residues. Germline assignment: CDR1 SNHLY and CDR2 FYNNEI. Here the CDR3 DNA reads TGTGCCGGGGGGATAAACTCCTATAATTCACCCCTCCACTTT. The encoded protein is CAGGINSYNSPLHF.

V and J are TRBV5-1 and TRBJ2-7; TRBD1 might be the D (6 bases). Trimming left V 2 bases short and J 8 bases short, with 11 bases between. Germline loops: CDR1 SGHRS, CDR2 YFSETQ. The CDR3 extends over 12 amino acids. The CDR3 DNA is TGCGCCAGCAGCTTAGCAGGGGACAAGCAGTACTTC. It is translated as CASSLAGDKQYF.

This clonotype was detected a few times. DNA of the CDR3: TGTGCCACCAATCGTAGGAAGAACACTGAAGCTTTCTTT. Encoded protein: CATNRRKNTEAFF. The chain recombines TRBV24-1 with TRBJ1-1; unclear D gene. Trimming took 8 bases from V and 1 from J, leaving 10 bases between them. This CDR3 region has 13 residues. The germline V gene encodes CDR1 KGHDR and CDR2 SFDVKD.

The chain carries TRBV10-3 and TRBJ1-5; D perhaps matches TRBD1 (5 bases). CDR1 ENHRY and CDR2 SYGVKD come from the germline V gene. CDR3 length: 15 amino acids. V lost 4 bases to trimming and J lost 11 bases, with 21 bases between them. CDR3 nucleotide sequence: TGTGCCATCAGTGCGGGGGACGGAACCAAAGAGACCCAGCATTTT. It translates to CAISAGDGTKETQHF.

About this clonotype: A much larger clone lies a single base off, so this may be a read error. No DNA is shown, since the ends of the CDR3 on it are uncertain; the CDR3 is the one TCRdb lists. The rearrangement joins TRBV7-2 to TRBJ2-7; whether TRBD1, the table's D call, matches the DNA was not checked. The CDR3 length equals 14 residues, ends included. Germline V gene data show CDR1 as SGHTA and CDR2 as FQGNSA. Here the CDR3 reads CASSFGQGARERYF.

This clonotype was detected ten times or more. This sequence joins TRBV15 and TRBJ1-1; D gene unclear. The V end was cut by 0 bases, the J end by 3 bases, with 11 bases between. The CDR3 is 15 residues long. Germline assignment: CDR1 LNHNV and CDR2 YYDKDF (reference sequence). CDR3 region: CATSRDLGGDTEAFF. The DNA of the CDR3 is TGTGCCACCAGCAGAGATCTCGGTGGGGACACTGAAGCTTTCTTT. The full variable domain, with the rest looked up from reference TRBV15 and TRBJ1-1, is DAMVIQNPRYQVTQFGKPVTLSCSQTLNHNVMYWYQQKSSQAPKLLFHYYDKDFNNEADTPDNFQSRRPNTSFCFLDIRSPGLGDTAMYLCATSRDLGGDTEAFFGQGTRLTVV.

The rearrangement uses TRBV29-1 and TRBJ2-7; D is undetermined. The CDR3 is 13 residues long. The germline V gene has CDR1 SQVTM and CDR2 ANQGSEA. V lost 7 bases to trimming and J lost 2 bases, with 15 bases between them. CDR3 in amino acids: CSATSSYPYEQYF. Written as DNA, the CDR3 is TGCAGCGCAACGTCCAGCTACCCCTACGAGCAGTACTTC.

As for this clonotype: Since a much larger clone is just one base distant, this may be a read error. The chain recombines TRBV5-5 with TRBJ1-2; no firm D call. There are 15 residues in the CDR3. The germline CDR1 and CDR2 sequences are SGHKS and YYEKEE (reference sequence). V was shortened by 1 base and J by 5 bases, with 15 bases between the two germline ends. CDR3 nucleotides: TGTGCCAGCAGCTTGACCGGGCAGGCAACATATGGCTACACCTTC. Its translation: CASSLTGQATYGYTF.

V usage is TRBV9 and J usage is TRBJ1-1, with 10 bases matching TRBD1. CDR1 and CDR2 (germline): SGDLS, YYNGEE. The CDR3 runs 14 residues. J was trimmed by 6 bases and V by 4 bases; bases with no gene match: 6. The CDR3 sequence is CASSRDRGDAEAFF. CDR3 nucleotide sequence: TGTGCCAGCAGCCGGGACAGGGGTGACGCTGAAGCTTTCTTT.

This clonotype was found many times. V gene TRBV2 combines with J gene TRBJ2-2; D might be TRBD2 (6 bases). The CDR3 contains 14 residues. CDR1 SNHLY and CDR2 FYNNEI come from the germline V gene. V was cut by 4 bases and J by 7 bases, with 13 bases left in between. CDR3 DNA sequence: TGTGCCAGCAGTGTCCGGGAGCTGGTCGGGGAGCTGTTTTTT. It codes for CASSVRELVGELFF.

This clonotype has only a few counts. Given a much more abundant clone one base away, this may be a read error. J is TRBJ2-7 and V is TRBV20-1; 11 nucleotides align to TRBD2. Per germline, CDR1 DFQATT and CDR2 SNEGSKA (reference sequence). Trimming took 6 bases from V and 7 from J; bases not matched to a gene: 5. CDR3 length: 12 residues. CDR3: CSAVAGGLEQYF. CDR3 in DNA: TGCAGTGCCGTAGCGGGAGGGTTGGAGCAGTACTTC.

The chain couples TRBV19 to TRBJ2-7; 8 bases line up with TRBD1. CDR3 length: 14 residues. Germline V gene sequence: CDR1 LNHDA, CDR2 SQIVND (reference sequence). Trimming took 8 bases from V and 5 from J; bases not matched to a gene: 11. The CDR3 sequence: CASGKWTGIHEQYF. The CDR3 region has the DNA TGTGCCAGTGGTAAATGGACAGGGATCCACGAGCAGTACTTC.

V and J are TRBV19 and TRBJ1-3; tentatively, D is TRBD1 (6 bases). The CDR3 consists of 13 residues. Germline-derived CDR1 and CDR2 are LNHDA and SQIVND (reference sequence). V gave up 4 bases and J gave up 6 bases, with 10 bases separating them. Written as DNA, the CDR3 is TGTGCCAGTAGTAGTCAGGGGCAAAACACCATATATTTT. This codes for CASSSQGQNTIYF.

The CDR3 nucleotides are TGTGCCAGCAGCTTGCGGGAGGGGAGTATTATTTCCTACGAGCAGTACTTC. It codes for CASSLREGSIISYEQYF. The chain employs TRBV5-6 and TRBJ2-7, with 8 bases matching TRBD2. Germline CDR1 SGHDT, CDR2 YYEEEE. This CDR3 is built from 17 residues. J gave up 1 base and V 1 base, and 10 bases lay outside the gene matches.

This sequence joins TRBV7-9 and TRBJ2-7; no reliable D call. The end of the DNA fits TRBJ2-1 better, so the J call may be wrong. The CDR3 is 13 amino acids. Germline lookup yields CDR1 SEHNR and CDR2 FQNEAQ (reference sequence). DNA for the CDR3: TGTGCCAGCAGCCAAGACTTGGGCAGCGAGCAGTTCTTC. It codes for CASSQDLGSEQFF.

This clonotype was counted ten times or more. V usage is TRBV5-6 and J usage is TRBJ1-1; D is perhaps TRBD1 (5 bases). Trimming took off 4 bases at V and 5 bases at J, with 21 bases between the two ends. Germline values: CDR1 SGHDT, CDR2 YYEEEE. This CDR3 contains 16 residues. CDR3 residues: CASSPQSWAGGTEAFF. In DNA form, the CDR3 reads TGTGCCAGCAGCCCCCAGTCATGGGCTGGGGGGACTGAAGCTTTCTTT.

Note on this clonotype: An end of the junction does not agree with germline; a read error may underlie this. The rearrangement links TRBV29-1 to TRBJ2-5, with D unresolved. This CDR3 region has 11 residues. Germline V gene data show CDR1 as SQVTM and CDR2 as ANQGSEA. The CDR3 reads CSVGAQEAQYF. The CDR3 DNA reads TGCAGCGTTGGAGCGCAAGAGGCCCAGTACTTC.

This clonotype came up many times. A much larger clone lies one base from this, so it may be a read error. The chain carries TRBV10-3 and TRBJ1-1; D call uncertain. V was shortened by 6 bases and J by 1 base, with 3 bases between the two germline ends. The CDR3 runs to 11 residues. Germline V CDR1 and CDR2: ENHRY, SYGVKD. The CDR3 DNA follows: TGTGCCATCAGGGAGAACACTGAAGCTTTCTTT. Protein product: CAIRENTEAFF.

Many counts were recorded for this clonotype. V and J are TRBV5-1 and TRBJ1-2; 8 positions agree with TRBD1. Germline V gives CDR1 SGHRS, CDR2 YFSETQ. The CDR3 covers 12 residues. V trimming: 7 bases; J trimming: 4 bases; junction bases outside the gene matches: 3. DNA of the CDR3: TGCGCCAGCTCGACAGGGGTCTATGGCTACACCTTC. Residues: CASSTGVYGYTF.

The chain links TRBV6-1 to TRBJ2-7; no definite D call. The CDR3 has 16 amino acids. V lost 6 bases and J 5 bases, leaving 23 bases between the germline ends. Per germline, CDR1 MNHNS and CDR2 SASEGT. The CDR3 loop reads CASRDTEFPTLHEQYF. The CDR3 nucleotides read TGTGCCAGCAGAGACACAGAGTTCCCGACCTTACACGAGCAGTACTTC.

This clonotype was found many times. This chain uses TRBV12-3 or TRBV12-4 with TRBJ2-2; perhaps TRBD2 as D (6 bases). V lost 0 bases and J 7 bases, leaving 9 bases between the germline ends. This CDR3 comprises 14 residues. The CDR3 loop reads CASSLAHGGGELFF. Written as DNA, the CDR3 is TGTGCCAGCAGTTTAGCCCACGGGGGCGGGGAGCTGTTTTTT.